The entry below describes one T cell receptor (beta chain). The target antigen is unknown. PCR was performed using 60 Vbeta and 13 Jbeta primers. In the original workflow: Unique TCR beta chains totaled roughly 80 million in a later count, with roughly 10 million of them shared. Sequencing was performed with immunoSEQ multiplex PCR; in TCRdb, only in-frame clones are kept and a portion is missing. V and J calls and clone size are given by that table; D and trimming were obtained from the DNA. The sample records about 180,000 clones, over 60% being singletons. The data were obtained in a study of cytomegalovirus exposure and HLA in healthy donors. Study-wide results and limits: The authors later linked a missense DCLRE1C variant to TCR beta V- and J-gene trimming. Testing in vitro showed three CMV-associated chains specific for CMV antigens.

Sequenced: PBMCs. The receptor was isolated from a man in his forties or fifties in good health and CMV-seronegative.

CDR3 amino acids: CASSLAEEVPTNLANYGYTF. The DNA for the CDR3 is TGCGCCAGCAGCTTGGCCGAGGAGGTCCCGACCAACCTAGCTAACTATGGCTACACCTTC. The chain has TRBV5-1 and TRBJ1-2; D call uncertain. Trimming shortened V by 0 bases and J by 0 bases, and 24 bases separated the two germline ends. The CDR3 length is 20 residues. Germline-derived CDR1 and CDR2 are SGHRS and YFSETQ.